The count of the clone carrying this TCR beta chain is one. Antigen specificity is unknown. These data belong to a study of cytomegalovirus exposure and HLA in healthy donors. Findings and limits, study-wide: A later analysis reported that several of the most significant clusters appeared to be linked to common viral pathogens, among them Epstein-Barr virus. Exclusion applied to some V segments, including TRBV6-2 and TRBV6-3, as they were indistinguishable.

With V trimmed by 3 bases and J by 5 bases, 6 bases remained unmatched. CDR3 size: 14 residues. Germline CDR1 reads ENHRY; CDR2 reads SYGVKD. Amplification used 60 Vbeta primers and 13 Jbeta primers. Libraries were prepared by immunoSEQ multiplex PCR; TCRdb keeps only in-frame clonotypes and omits some of them. The table lists about 180,000 clones, around 81% of them singletons. The sequence derives from a young woman in good health and CMV-seronegative. The chain links TRBV10-3 to TRBJ2-7; 8 bases are shared with TRBD1. The sample taken for sequencing was PBMCs. The DNA for the CDR3 is TGTGCCATCAGTGATAGCCAGGGGGCCAACGAGCAGTACTTC. Translating it yields CAISDSQGANEQYF.